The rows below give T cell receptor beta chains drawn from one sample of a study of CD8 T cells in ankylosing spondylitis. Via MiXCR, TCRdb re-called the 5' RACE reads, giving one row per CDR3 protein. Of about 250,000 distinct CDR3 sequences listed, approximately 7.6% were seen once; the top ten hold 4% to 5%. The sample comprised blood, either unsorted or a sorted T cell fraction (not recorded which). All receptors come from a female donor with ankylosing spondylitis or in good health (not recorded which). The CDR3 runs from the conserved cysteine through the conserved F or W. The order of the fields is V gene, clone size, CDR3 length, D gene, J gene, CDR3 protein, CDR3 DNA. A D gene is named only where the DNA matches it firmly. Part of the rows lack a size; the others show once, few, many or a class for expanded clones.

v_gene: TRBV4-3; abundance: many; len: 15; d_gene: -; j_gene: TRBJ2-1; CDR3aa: CASSPSLADDNEQFF; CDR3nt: TGCGCCAGCAGCCCCTCCTTAGCGGATGACAATGAGCAGTTCTTC
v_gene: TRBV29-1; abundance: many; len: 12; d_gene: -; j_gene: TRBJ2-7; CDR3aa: CSFRDGGYEQYF; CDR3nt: TGCAGCTTTAGGGACGGCGGCTACGAGCAGTACTTC
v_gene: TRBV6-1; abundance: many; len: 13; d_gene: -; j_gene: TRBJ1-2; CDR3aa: CASSEAAGYGYTF; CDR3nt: TGTGCCAGCAGTGAAGCGGCAGGGTACGGCTACACCTTC
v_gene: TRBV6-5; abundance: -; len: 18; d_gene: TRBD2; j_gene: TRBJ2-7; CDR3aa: CASSRDSASGRVSYEQYF; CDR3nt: TGTGCCAGCAGTCGCGACTCCGCTAGCGGGAGGGTCTCCTACGAGCAGTACTTC
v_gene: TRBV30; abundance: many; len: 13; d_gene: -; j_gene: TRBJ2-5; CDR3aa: CAWEAGVQETQYF; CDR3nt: TGTGCCTGGGAGGCTGGAGTCCAAGAGACCCAGTACTTC
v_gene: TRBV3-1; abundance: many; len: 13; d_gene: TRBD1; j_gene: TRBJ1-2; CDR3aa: CASSPRTGPGYTF; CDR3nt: TGTGCCAGCAGCCCACGGACAGGGCCTGGCTACACCTTC
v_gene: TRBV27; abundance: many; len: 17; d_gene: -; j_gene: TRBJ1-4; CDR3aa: CASSSWTDVTTNEKLFF; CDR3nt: TGTGCCAGCAGTTCCTGGACAGACGTGACTACTAATGAAAAACTGTTTTTT
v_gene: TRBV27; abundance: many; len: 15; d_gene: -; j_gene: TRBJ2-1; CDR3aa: CASSSRLTAPNEQFF; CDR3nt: TGTGCCAGCAGTTCACGATTGACTGCCCCCAATGAGCAGTTCTTC
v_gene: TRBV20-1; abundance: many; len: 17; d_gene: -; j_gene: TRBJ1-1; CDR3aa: CSAMSPPGRHLNTEAFF; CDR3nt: TGCAGTGCTATGTCCCCTCCGGGGAGACACTTGAACACTGAAGCTTTCTTT
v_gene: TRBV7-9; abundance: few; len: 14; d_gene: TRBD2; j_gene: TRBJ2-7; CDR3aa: CASGGDAGYYEQYF; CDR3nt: TGTGCCAGCGGGGGGGACGCCGGGTACTACGAGCAGTACTTC
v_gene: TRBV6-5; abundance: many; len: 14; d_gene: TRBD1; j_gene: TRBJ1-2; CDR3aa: CASSYSSRGRGYTF; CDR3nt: TGTGCCAGCAGTTACTCAAGCAGGGGGAGAGGCTACACCTTC
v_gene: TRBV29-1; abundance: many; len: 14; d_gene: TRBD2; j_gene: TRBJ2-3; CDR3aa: CSGAPSGNTDTQYF; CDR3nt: TGCAGCGGGGCTCCGAGCGGGAACACAGATACGCAGTATTTT
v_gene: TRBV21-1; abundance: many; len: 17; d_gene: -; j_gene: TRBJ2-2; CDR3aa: CASSIPGGLAVTGELFF; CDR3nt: TGTGCCAGCAGCATCCCCGGGGGACTAGCGGTCACCGGGGAGCTGTTTTTT
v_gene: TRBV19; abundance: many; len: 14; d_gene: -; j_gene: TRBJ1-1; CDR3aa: CASSVDPGATEAFF; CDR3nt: TGTGCCAGTAGTGTGGACCCTGGGGCCACTGAAGCTTTCTTT
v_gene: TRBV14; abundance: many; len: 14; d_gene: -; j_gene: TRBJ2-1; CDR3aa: CASSQDVVGGEQFF; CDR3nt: TGTGCCAGCAGCCAAGATGTAGTGGGTGGTGAGCAGTTCTTC
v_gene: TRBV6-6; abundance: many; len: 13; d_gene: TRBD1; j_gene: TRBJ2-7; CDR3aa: CASRRDRAEEQYF; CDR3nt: TGTGCCAGCAGGCGAGACAGGGCGGAAGAGCAGTACTTC
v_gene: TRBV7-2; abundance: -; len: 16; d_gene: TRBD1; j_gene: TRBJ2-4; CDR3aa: CASTQTGGAGKNIQYF; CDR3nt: TGTGCCAGCACCCAGACAGGGGGCGCTGGCAAAAACATTCAGTACTTC
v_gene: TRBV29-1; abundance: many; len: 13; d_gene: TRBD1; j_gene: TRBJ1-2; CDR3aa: CSVGAGGGYGYTF; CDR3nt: TGCAGCGTTGGGGCAGGGGGGGGCTATGGCTACACCTTC
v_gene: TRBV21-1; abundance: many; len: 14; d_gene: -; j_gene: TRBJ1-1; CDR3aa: CASTPGGANTEAFF; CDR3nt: TGTGCCAGCACTCCGGGGGGGGCAAACACTGAAGCTTTCTTT
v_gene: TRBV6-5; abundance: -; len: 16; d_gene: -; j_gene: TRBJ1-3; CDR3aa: CASSRLTEHSGNTIYF; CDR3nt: TGTGCCAGCAGCCGTCTGACCGAACACTCTGGAAACACCATATATTTT
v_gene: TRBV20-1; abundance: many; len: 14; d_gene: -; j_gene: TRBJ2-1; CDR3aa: CSARKLTGYNEQFF; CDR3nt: TGCAGTGCTAGGAAGCTGACAGGTTACAATGAGCAGTTCTTC
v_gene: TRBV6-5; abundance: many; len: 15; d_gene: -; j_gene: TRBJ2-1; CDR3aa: CASSYVGSSYNEQFF; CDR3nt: TGTGCCAGCAGTTACGTCGGGAGCTCCTACAATGAGCAGTTCTTC
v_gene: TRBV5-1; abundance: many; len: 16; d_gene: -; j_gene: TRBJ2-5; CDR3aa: CASSHHPEAGEETQYF; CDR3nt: TGCGCCAGCAGCCACCACCCCGAAGCAGGGGAAGAGACCCAGTACTTC
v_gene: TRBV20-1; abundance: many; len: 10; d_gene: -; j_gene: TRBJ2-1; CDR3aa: CSATYNEQFF; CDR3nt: TGCAGTGCTACATACAATGAGCAGTTCTTC
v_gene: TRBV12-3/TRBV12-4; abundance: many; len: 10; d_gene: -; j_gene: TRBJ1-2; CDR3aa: CASSLDGYTF; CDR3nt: TGTGCCAGCAGTTTAGACGGCTACACCTTC
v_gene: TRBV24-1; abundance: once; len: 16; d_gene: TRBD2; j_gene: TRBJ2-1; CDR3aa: CATRRAVAGSYNEQFF; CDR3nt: TGTGCCACCCGTAGGGCCGTAGCGGGATCCTACAATGAGCAGTTCTTC
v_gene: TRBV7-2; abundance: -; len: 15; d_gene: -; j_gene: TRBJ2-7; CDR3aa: CASSLVFGSGYEQYF; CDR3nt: TGTGCCAGCAGCTTAGTGTTCGGGAGCGGGTACGAGCAGTACTTC
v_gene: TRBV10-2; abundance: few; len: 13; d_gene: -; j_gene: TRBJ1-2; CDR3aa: CASSGPSSPGYTF; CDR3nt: TGCGCCAGCAGTGGCCCCTCCAGTCCCGGCTACACCTTC
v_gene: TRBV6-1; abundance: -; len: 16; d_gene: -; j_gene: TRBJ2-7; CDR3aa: CASSTPLTALPYEQYF; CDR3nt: TGTGCCAGCAGTACCCCCCTGACTGCGCTCCCCTACGAGCAGTACTTC
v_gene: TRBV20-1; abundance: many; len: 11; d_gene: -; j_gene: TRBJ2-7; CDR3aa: CSAPGLAEQYF; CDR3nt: TGCAGTGCTCCTGGGCTTGCCGAGCAGTACTTC
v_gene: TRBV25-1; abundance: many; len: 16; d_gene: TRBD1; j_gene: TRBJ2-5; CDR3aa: CASSGTGGGVQETQYF; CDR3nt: TGTGCCAGCAGTGGGACAGGGGGGGGGGTTCAAGAGACCCAGTACTTC
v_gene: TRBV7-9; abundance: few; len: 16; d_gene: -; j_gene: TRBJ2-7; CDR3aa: CASSGHRDPLAYEQYF; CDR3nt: TGTGCCAGCAGCGGACACAGGGATCCTTTGGCCTACGAGCAGTACTTC
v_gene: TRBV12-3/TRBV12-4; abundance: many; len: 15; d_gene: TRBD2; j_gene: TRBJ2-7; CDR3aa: CASSFGGRATHEQYF; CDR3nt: TGTGCCAGCAGTTTTGGCGGGAGGGCCACCCACGAGCAGTACTTC
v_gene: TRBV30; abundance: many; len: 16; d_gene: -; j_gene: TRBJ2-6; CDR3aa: CAWSYGPGSGANVLTF; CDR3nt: TGTGCCTGGAGTTACGGGCCAGGGTCTGGGGCCAACGTCCTGACTTTC
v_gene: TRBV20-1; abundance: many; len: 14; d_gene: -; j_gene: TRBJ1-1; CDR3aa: CSARDSTLGTEAFF; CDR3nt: TGCAGTGCTAGAGATTCCACCCTGGGCACTGAAGCTTTCTTT
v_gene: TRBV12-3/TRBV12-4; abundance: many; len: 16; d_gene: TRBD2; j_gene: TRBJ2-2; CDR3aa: CASTQGSGRLGGELFF; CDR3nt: TGTGCCAGCACCCAGGGTAGCGGGAGACTCGGGGGGGAGCTGTTTTTT
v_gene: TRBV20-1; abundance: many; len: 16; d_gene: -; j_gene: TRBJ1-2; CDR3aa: CSASFPQLVTLYGYTF; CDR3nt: TGCAGTGCCAGTTTTCCCCAATTGGTGACCCTCTATGGCTACACCTTC